These 22 T cell receptor beta chains originate from one sample sequenced in a study of Ad26.COV2.S vaccination and SARS-CoV-2 variants. The data were produced by immunoSEQ multiplex PCR, yet TCRdb's version contains in-frame clones alone and is incomplete. The table records around 320,000 clones, about 82% of them present only once. Documented treatment: 19 received Ad26.COV2.S at low or high dose, single or two shots; roughly 5 received placebo; per-sample allocation not given. Day 63 after the first vaccine or placebo injection was the time point for sampling. This sample comprised peripheral blood, obtained in a trial of Ad26.COV2.S vaccine versus placebo. The receptor set was obtained from a person aged 18-65 years who received the Ad26.COV2.S COVID-19 vaccine or a placebo.

CDR3 sequence: CASSRTGGFPNYGYTF. CDR3 nucleotides: TGTGCCAGTAGTAGAACAGGGGGTTTCCCTAACTATGGCTACACCTTC. The V call is TRBV19, the J call TRBJ1-2; 8 nucleotides line up with TRBD1. Germline V gene data show CDR1 as LNHDA and CDR2 as SQIVND (reference sequence). The trim removed 4 bases at V and 0 bases at J, leaving 7 bases unmatched. There are 16 residues in the CDR3. Using reference TRBV19 and TRBJ1-2 for the parts outside the CDR3, the full variable domain is DGGITQSPKYLFRKEGQNVTLSCEQNLNHDAMYWYRQDPGQGLRLIYYSQIVNDFQKGDIAEGYSVSREKKESFPLTVTSAQKNPTAFYLCASSRTGGFPNYGYTFGSGTRLTVV.

The V gene is TRBV18, the J gene TRBJ1-2, with TRBD1 matching 7 bases. The CDR3 sequence is 14 residues long. CDR1 KGHSH and CDR2 LQKENI come from the germline V gene. V lost 2 bases, J lost 7 bases, and 7 bases stayed unmatched. Here the CDR3 DNA reads TGTGCCAGCTCACCATCCCTAGGACAGGCTGGCTACACCTTC. This sequence encodes CASSPSLGQAGYTF.

The CDR3 DNA follows: TGTGCCAGCAGCTTAGGAGGAGCCACAGGGACGGAGACCCAGTACTTC. Protein sequence: CASSLGGATGTETQYF. The genes are TRBV7-2 and TRBJ2-5; TRBD1 is a possible D gene (6 bases). Germline V gene data show CDR1 as SGHTA and CDR2 as FQGNSA. The CDR3 totals 16 residues. Trimming took 1 base from V and 5 from J, leaving 17 bases between them.

V is TRBV19 and J is TRBJ1-2; D might be TRBD1 (5 bases). The CDR3 has 13 amino acids. V was pared by 6 bases and J by 2 bases, with 10 bases between. Germline V CDR1 and CDR2: LNHDA, SQIVND (reference sequence). In DNA, the CDR3 is TGTGCCAGTAGCATCTGGGGGAACTATGGCTACACCTTC. Encoded protein: CASSIWGNYGYTF.

This chain uses TRBV19 with TRBJ1-2, with 8 bases identical to TRBD1. V trimming: 6 bases; J trimming: 0 bases; junction bases outside the gene matches: 9. The CDR3 consists of 16 residues. The germline V gene has CDR1 LNHDA and CDR2 SQIVND (reference sequence). CDR3 sequence (DNA): TGTGCCAGTAGAAAACCGGGACAGGTAGCTAACTATGGCTACACCTTC. It translates to CASRKPGQVANYGYTF. Complete variable domain (other parts from reference TRBV19 and TRBJ1-2): DGGITQSPKYLFRKEGQNVTLSCEQNLNHDAMYWYRQDPGQGLRLIYYSQIVNDFQKGDIAEGYSVSREKKESFPLTVTSAQKNPTAFYLCASRKPGQVANYGYTFGSGTRLTVV.

The genes are TRBV5-1 and TRBJ2-2, with 12 positions matching TRBD1. The CDR3 has 15 amino acids. J gave up 7 bases and V 3 bases, and 4 bases lay outside the gene matches. Germline loops: CDR1 SGHRS, CDR2 YFSETQ. The chain's CDR3 is CASSSGTGGFGELFF. The CDR3 DNA reads TGCGCCAGCAGCTCAGGGACAGGGGGCTTCGGGGAGCTGTTTTTT.

In its sample, this clone was seen once. This CDR3 is also generated by other DNA sequences in the sample. The rearrangement links TRBV5-1 to TRBJ1-4; D not certain. The CDR3 loop spans 14 amino acids. Per germline, CDR1 SGHRS and CDR2 YFSETQ. V lost 2 bases and J lost 1, with 6 bases in between. CDR3 in amino acids: CASSLGLTNEKLFF. In nucleotides, the CDR3 is TGCGCCAGCAGCTTAGGGTTAACTAATGAAAAACTGTTTTTT.

The J gene is TRBJ2-6, the V gene TRBV5-3; D gene uncertain. TRBV5-3 belongs to the ORF category, with a function that is uncertain. V shed 10 bases and J shed 0 bases, with 8 bases lying between them. The CDR3 is 13 amino acids. The CDR3 DNA reads TGTGCCCCCCGACCCTCTGGGGCCAACGTCCTGACTTTC. Encoded protein: CAPRPSGANVLTF.

A single count supports this clone. The V gene is TRBV6-2 or TRBV6-3, the J gene TRBJ1-5; D might be TRBD1 (5 bases). V was shortened by 5 bases and J by 1 base, with 21 bases between the two germline ends. Germline lookup yields CDR1 MNHEY and CDR2 SVGEGT. This CDR3 region has 18 residues. The CDR3, as DNA: TGTGCCAGCAGTCCAAACACAGGTGGGGGAGGGAGCAATCAGCCCCAGCATTTT. Translated: CASSPNTGGGGSNQPQHF.

A few counts support this clone. This chain joins TRBV5-1 and TRBJ1-1; 8 nucleotides align to TRBD1. With V trimmed by 2 bases and J by 5 bases, 5 bases remained unmatched. The CDR3 spans 14 residues. Germline values: CDR1 SGHRS, CDR2 YFSETQ. CDR3 nucleotide sequence: TGCGCCAGCAGCTTCCCACAGGGGGGGACTGAAGCTTTCTTT. Amino acid sequence: CASSFPQGGTEAFF.

The chain combines TRBV25-1 with TRBJ2-2; possibly TRBD1 or TRBD2 for D (6 bases each). Germline V lookup: CDR1 MGHDK, CDR2 SYGVNS. This CDR3 is built from 14 residues. The V gene lost 4 bases and the J gene lost 5 bases, with 11 bases spanning the gap. For the CDR3, the DNA is TGTGCCAGCAGTGTTACAGGGAGGACCGGGGAGCTGTTTTTT. It translates to CASSVTGRTGELFF.

The V and J genes are TRBV5-1 and TRBJ2-3, with unresolved D. Trimming took 1 base from V and 0 from J, leaving 9 bases between them. Germline V CDR1 and CDR2: SGHRS, YFSETQ. There are 15 residues in the CDR3. This CDR3 is CASSLIFLSTDTQYF. The CDR3 DNA follows: TGCGCCAGCAGCTTGATTTTCCTAAGCACAGATACGCAGTATTTT.

This clone was observed a handful of times. The chain joins TRBV5-1 to TRBJ2-3; D may be TRBD1 (5 bases). V was trimmed by 0 bases and J by 8 bases, leaving 16 bases between them. The CDR3 covers 15 residues. CDR1 SGHRS and CDR2 YFSETQ come from the germline V gene. The CDR3 protein is CASSLEGNSDGTQYF. The CDR3, as DNA: TGCGCCAGCAGCTTGGAGGGGAACAGTGATGGTACGCAGTATTTT.

The chain employs TRBV6-5 and TRBJ2-3, with TRBD2 identical over 8 bases. The J segment lost 1 base and the V segment lost 6 bases, leaving 6 bases of the junction unmatched. The CDR3 has 15 residues. In germline, CDR1 is MNHEY, CDR2 SVGAGI. The CDR3 coding sequence is TGTGCCAGCAGCCCATCGGGACTAGGCACAGATACGCAGTATTTT. It yields the protein CASSPSGLGTDTQYF.

The rearrangement joins TRBV3-1 (or the pseudogene TRBV3-2) to TRBJ1-1; 7 nucleotides agree with TRBD1. The CDR3 contains 14 residues. J lost 1 base, V lost 4 bases, and 3 bases had no gene match. Germline values: CDR1 LGHDT, CDR2 YNNKEL (reference sequence). DNA for the CDR3: TGTGCCAGCAGCCGAGGACAGGAGAACACTGAAGCTTTCTTT. Translation: CASSRGQENTEAFF.

The sample holds one count of this clone. This chain uses TRBV7-9 with TRBJ1-4; 7 nucleotides line up with TRBD1. CDR3 length: 12 residues. Losses at the gene ends were 3 bases for V and 14 bases for J; bases not matched to a gene: 6. The germline V gene has CDR1 SEHNR and CDR2 FQNEAQ (reference sequence). CDR3 sequence reads: CASSLSWDSLFF. The CDR3 DNA reads as TGTGCCAGCAGCTTGTCCTGGGACAGCCTGTTTTTT.

The chain couples TRBV7-3 to TRBJ2-5; perhaps TRBD1 as D (5 bases). Germline V gene lookup returns CDR1 SGHTA and CDR2 FQGTGA. The V end was cut by 3 bases, the J end by 9 bases, with 11 bases between. The CDR3 runs to 12 residues. As DNA, the CDR3 is TGTGCCAGCAGCTTGAACCAAGGGGCCCAGTACTTC. Amino acid sequence: CASSLNQGAQYF.

The CDR3 region is CASSTAGVLLSYNEQFF. DNA of the CDR3: TGTGCCAGCTCAACAGCGGGGGTCCTCCTCTCCTACAATGAGCAGTTCTTC. The rearrangement links TRBV18 to TRBJ2-1, with 8 bases fitting TRBD2. Germline CDR1 and CDR2: KGHSH and LQKENI. The CDR3 runs 17 residues. V trimming: 5 bases; J trimming: 0 bases; junction bases outside the gene matches: 9.

This clone was seen a single time. Compared with germline, one end of the junction differs, possibly owing to a read error. This chain joins TRBV15 and TRBJ2-2; no firm D call. The CDR3 loop spans 16 amino acids. Germline V gives CDR1 LNHNV, CDR2 YYDKDF (reference sequence). This CDR3 reads CATSRDDWKNSGELFF. DNA of the CDR3: TGTGCCACCAGCAGAGATGATTGGAAGAACTCCGGGGAGCTGTTTTTT.

The rearrangement links TRBV4-3 to TRBJ1-6; D not certain. CDR3 size: 15 residues. V lost 2 bases to trimming and J lost 10 bases, with 15 bases between them. Germline V gene data show CDR1 as LGHNA and CDR2 as YSLEER. CDR3 region: CASSQPTTRGSPLHF. CDR3 bases: TGCGCCAGCAGCCAACCAACGACCCGCGGGTCACCCCTCCACTTT.

DNA of the CDR3: TGTGCCAGCAGTTCCGGGAGGGATTCCACCGGGGAGCTGTTTTTT. It encodes CASSSGRDSTGELFF. V is TRBV7-9 and J is TRBJ2-2; TRBD2 agrees at 8 bases. CDR3 length equals 15 residues. Trimming at V came to 6 bases and at J to 4 bases, leaving 7 bases not matched to a gene. CDR1 and CDR2 (germline): SEHNR, FQNEAQ (reference sequence).

The chain carries TRBV11-3 and TRBJ2-2, with TRBD2 matching 8 bases. Germline CDR1 is SGHNT and CDR2 is YENEEA. V shed 5 bases, J shed 7 bases, and the junction held 9 bases outside the gene matches. There are 15 residues in the CDR3. CDR3 protein: CASSKRGPIGGELFF. The CDR3 DNA reads TGTGCCAGCAGCAAGCGGGGGCCCATTGGCGGGGAGCTGTTTTTT.